Included here is one TCR beta chain sequence, with context. This clonotype was observed a few times. The clone's antigen remains unknown. No qualities accompany the bases; no much larger clone lies one base away. The sample comes from a study of identical twins (dated by TCRdb to the mid-2010s). Study-level background: To test whether fetal clonotypes persist, the study used deep sequencing on TCR alpha and beta repertoires from monozygotic twins, unrelated adults of various ages, and cord blood. To rule out contamination, the twin experiments were replicated at different times with different library preparation protocols. The full study reports these points: Fewer insertions were carried by abundant cord blood beta clonotypes; a weaker similar trend was observed in young adult naive repertoires, while no such trend was observed in memory repertoires. Invariant T cells such as MAIT and iNKT could partly confound zero-insertion analyses, though diverse VJ usage argued against this for most clonotypes. Excess twin sharing in beta out-of-frame sequences was weaker because fewer shared sequences lowered the signal-to-noise ratio. In monozygotic twins, out-of-frame TCR alpha sharing was systematically underestimated by recombination models, although the models agreed with sharing between unrelated individuals. Compared with coincidental sharing between unrelated individuals, an excess of low generation-probability sequences was observed among out-of-frame TCR alpha sequences shared between twins. Because the same donors could not be followed over many years, conclusions were based on cross-sectional statistical analysis.

Libraries were prepared through 5' RACE. Reads for this sample came from an Illumina HiSeq 2000. A universal primer binding site was added through template switching, and the final cDNA carried a unique molecular identifier so that TCR cDNA molecules could be counted accurately. Specific primers in the conserved constant-segment region were used to synthesize first-strand cDNA for TCR alpha and beta chains. To control for contamination, every cDNA library was double barcoded, receiving both a SMART-Mk sample barcode and Illumina barcodes. Two successive PCR steps introduced TruSeq adapter sequences along with Illumina sample barcodes. TCR alpha and beta cDNA libraries were sequenced on the Illumina HiSeq platform with custom primers. The authors' analysis ran thus. MiGEC was used to process raw reads and extract unique molecular identifiers, and MiXCR was used to find CDR3 positions. For each individual, recombination models were inferred using an EM algorithm with the repgenHMM and IGoR tools. Shared clonotypes were analyzed with the tcR package in R, and sharing was normalized by the product of cloneset sizes. To study raw recombination free of thymic and clonal selection effects, out-of-frame nonproductive sequences were analyzed. The raw public reads went through TCRdb reprocessing: fastp at Q25, MiXCR clone calling, in-frame beta chains kept. Each record represents a unique CDR3 protein, reported with the most common genes and DNA among its rows. These V and J calls are TCRdb output, not the study's own analysis. Within this sample are 1.5 million to 2 million distinct CDR3 sequences, with 25% to 35% of them counted one time only. The leading ten clones occupy under 0.35% of the sample.

The germline V gene (reference sequence) specifies SSHAT as CDR1 and FNYEAQ as CDR2. Including the terminal cysteine and phenylalanine, the CDR3 comprises 16 residues. Only the CDR3 region is kept as DNA, spanning 48 bases read in frame from base 1. For this chain, trimming is 1 base at the V end and 6 bases at the J end, and the number of junction bases without a gene match is 9. All donors were healthy Caucasians. The chain uses TRBV7-7 and TRBJ2-3; TRBD2 aligns with 8 central bases. This TCR derives from a newborn girl in good health. Sequencing was carried out using cord blood. This receptor has the CDR3 CASSLVVRGGADTQYF. The bases read TGTGCCAGCAGCTTAGTGGTCCGGGGGGGAGCTGATACGCAGTATTTT.